This TCR beta chain was retrieved from a study of OX40 agonist ivuxolimab in advanced cancers. About the study as a whole: The costimulatory receptor OX40 (CD134) was targeted by ivuxolimab, a fully human IgG2 agonistic monoclonal antibody. Intravenous ivuxolimab was administered to patients every 2 weeks at six dose levels: 0.01, 0.1, 0.3, 1.5, 3 and 10 mg/kg. Of the 50 to 55 dose-escalation patients, hepatocellular carcinoma was present in around 20, melanoma in approximately 15, renal cell carcinoma in 9 and head and neck cancer in 9. The dose-escalation cohort was about 83% male with a mean age of 60 years, ranging from roughly 20 to 80. Prior anti-PD-1, anti-PD-L1 or anti-CTLA-4 therapy was permitted, and 40% of dose-escalation patients had received checkpoint inhibitors. Partial responses were achieved by three dose-escalation patients, of whom one had hepatocellular carcinoma and two had cutaneous melanoma. Peripheral TCRbeta sequencing aimed to test whether ivuxolimab altered TCR sequence diversity and caused clonal T-cell expansion. The paper describes the monotherapy dose-escalation part (N of about 52 patients) of the phase I trial of ivuxolimab.

Taken from cysteine to phenylalanine, the CDR3 has 14 residues. The only DNA kept is the CDR3, 42 bases in frame from the first base. Deletion took 3 bases off V and 0 bases off J, with a span of 8 bases between the germline ends. CDR1 and CDR2, per the germline V gene (reference sequence), are MNHEY and SMNVEV. To sequence the TCRbeta CDR3 region, genomic DNA was isolated from the sorted cells. The immunoSEQ Assay was used for sequencing of TCRbeta CDR3 regions. TCRdb retrieved this table from immuneACCESS and kept in-frame rearrangements only. Not all clones are present; in checked studies, unresolved V genes account for under half, and no reason is known for the remainder. Recorded for this sample are 70,000 or so clones; about 89% of them occurred a single time. Just under 0.3% of the sample goes to the ten largest clones. Points the paper makes about the study in general: Low levels of normalized T-cell clonal expansion were also shown by some nonresponding patients. In the 0.1-3.0 mg/kg groups, partial responders were among the patients with the lowest normalized peripheral clonal expansion, particularly in CD8+ T cells. After ivuxolimab, more expanded clones were found on average in CD8+ T cells than in CD4+ T cells. Which antigens the clonally expanded peripheral T cells were specific for was not determined. At doses from 0.1 to 3.0 mg/kg, clonal expansion was seen in both CD4+ and CD8+ blood T cells between baseline and week 6.

Turning to this clone: Its antigen specificity is not known. The record has no base qualities; no much larger clone is one base away.

The trial excluded patients who had a history of autoimmune disease or were on systemic immunosuppression. Peripheral blood for TCR sequencing was collected from all dose cohorts at baseline, on cycle 4 day 1, and on cycle 7 day 1. Samples were obtained from an open-label, multicenter, first-in-human phase I dose-escalation trial of ivuxolimab. Adults with locally advanced or metastatic head and neck squamous cell, hepatocellular, melanoma or renal cell carcinoma were enrolled in the trial. Before TCR sequencing, CD4+ T cells and CD8+ T cells were sorted from peripheral blood as separate populations.

Sample: CD4+ or CD8+ T cells sorted from blood, taken in a trial of the OX40 agonist ivuxolimab. The V and J genes are TRBV27 and TRBJ1-1; the D gene is possibly TRBD1, with 5 bases matching. This clonotype was obtained from an adult with an advanced solid tumor such as melanoma, head and neck, liver or kidney cancer. The CDR3 region reads CASSLGRLNTEAFF. Here is the DNA: TGTGCCAGCAGTTTGGGACGACTGAACACTGAAGCTTTCTTT.